The next 10 T cell receptor beta chains were all read from a single sample in a study of shared clonotypes between healthy human individuals (dated by TCRdb to the early 2020s). Library creation used the immunoSEQ multiplex PCR assay. Sourced from immuneACCESS, this table was stored by TCRdb with only in-frame sequences that have V and J called. A share of the clones is absent; for the studies checked, an unresolved V gene accounts for under half, and the remainder has no known explanation. This sample is represented by millions of clones; 90% to 95% of them were singletons. More than 0.1% of the sample rests with the top ten. Sample: naive CD4+ T cells sorted from blood. The sample's cell subset or site label is to be understood as: CD45RA+ positively selected. The receptors were sampled from a man aged 18 to 30 in good health.

The rearrangement uses TRBV7-9 and TRBJ1-3; D is uncertain. This CDR3 comprises 14 residues. Trimming removed 4 bases from V and 2 bases from J, with 9 bases in between. CDR1 is SEHNR, CDR2 FQNEAQ, per germline (reference sequence). The CDR3 reads CASSSAGAGNTIYF. As DNA, the CDR3 is TGTGCCAGCAGCTCGGCGGGAGCTGGAAACACCATATATTTT.

The V gene is TRBV10-3, the J gene TRBJ1-3, with 9 bases matching TRBD1. V lost 7 bases, J lost 3 bases, and 13 bases stayed unmatched. The CDR3 contains 17 residues. CDR1 and CDR2 (germline): ENHRY, SYGVKD. Here the CDR3 reads CAITRSGQGGGGNTIYF. The CDR3 region has the DNA TGTGCCATCACCCGGTCGGGACAGGGAGGTGGTGGAAACACCATATATTTT.

This clone was recorded a few times. CDR3 nucleotides: TGTGCCAGCAGCCTTACTAGCGGGCTGAGGAATGAGCAGTTCTTC. Its protein is CASSLTSGLRNEQFF. This chain joins TRBV11-2 and TRBJ2-1; 9 bases line up with TRBD2. There are 15 residues in the CDR3. The V gene's germline CDR1 is SGHAT and CDR2 FQNNGV. After removal of 5 bases from V and 7 bases from J, the junction contained 9 bases not matched to a gene.

In regard to this clone: Within the sample, other DNA sequences also encode this same CDR3. The rearrangement links TRBV6-1 to TRBJ2-7; 10 nucleotides match TRBD2. V was pared by 5 bases and J by 2 bases, with 0 bases of the junction left unmatched. Per germline, CDR1 MNHNS and CDR2 SASEGT. The CDR3 covers 13 residues. CDR3 nucleotide sequence: TGTGCCAGCAGTAGCGGGAGGGCCTACGAGCAGTACTTC. It translates to CASSSGRAYEQYF.

The chain uses TRBV7-2 and TRBJ2-1, with TRBD2 as a possible D gene (5 bases). CDR1 is SGHTA and CDR2 is FQGNSA in the germline V gene. There are 15 residues in the CDR3. V was pared by 0 bases and J by 12 bases, with 18 bases between. The CDR3 region is CASSLAPNSGWSQFF. DNA of the CDR3: TGTGCCAGCAGCTTAGCGCCTAATTCGGGGTGGTCGCAGTTCTTC. Full variable domain (missing parts from reference TRBV7-2 and TRBJ2-1): GAGVSQSPSNKVTEKGKDVELRCDPISGHTALYWYRQSLGQGLEFLIYFQGNSAPDKSGLPSDRFSAERTGGSVSTLTIQRTQQEDSAVYLCASSLAPNSGWSQFFGPGTRLTVL.

The chain is built from TRBV28 and TRBJ2-2; 14 nucleotides agree with TRBD2. The CDR3 covers 15 residues. Germline CDR1 is MDHEN and CDR2 is SYDVKM. V gave up 3 bases and J gave up 10 bases; unmatched junction bases: 4. The chain's CDR3 is CASSFGLAGGKELFF. CDR3 DNA sequence: TGTGCCAGCAGTTTCGGACTAGCGGGGGGCAAGGAGCTGTTTTTT. The full variable domain, rest sourced from reference TRBV28 and TRBJ2-2, is DVKVTQSSRYLVKRTGEKVFLECVQDMDHENMFWYRQDPGLGLRLIYFSYDVKMKEKGDIPEGYSVSREKKERFSLILESASTNQTSMYLCASSFGLAGGKELFFGEGSRLTVL.

This clone was seen once. Other nucleotide sequences from this sample produce the same CDR3. The chain carries TRBV19 and TRBJ1-5; D is ambiguous. The germline V gene has CDR1 LNHDA and CDR2 SQIVND (reference sequence). V was shortened by 1 base and J by 0 bases, with 7 bases between the two germline ends. This CDR3 is 15 amino acids long. CDR3 in amino acids: CASSIGQYSNQPQHF. The CDR3 bases are TGTGCCAGTAGTATAGGGCAATATAGCAATCAGCCCCAGCATTTT.

The V call is TRBV30, the J call TRBJ2-1; D is possibly TRBD2 (6 bases). Trimming shortened V by 1 base and J by 8 bases, and 6 bases separated the two germline ends. Germline assignment: CDR1 GTSNPN and CDR2 SVGIG (reference sequence). This CDR3 comprises 11 residues. The CDR3 region is CAWSGDYEQFF. CDR3 nucleotides: TGTGCCTGGAGTGGGGACTATGAGCAGTTCTTC.

On this clone: Because the CDR3 is missing its conserved closing phenylalanine or tryptophan, this is likely a read error. The DNA is left out, because the CDR3 cannot be placed on it with certainty; the CDR3 is given as TCRdb lists it. The chain has TRBV19 and TRBJ1-2; the DNA was not compared with TRBD1, the D call given in the table. The CDR3 is made up of 13 amino acids, end residues included. CDR1 and CDR2 from the germline V gene are LNHDA and SQIVND (reference sequence). The CDR3 is CASTDRDSYSQWL.

Turning to this clone: The same CDR3 can be traced to other DNA sequences in this sample. V usage is TRBV30 and J usage is TRBJ1-1; 8 bases match TRBD1. CDR1 is GTSNPN, CDR2 SVGIG, per germline (reference sequence). Trimming took 4 bases from V and 4 from J; bases not matched to a gene: 5. This CDR3 spans 13 amino acids. This chain's CDR3 is CAWTGGGGTEAFF. CDR3 nucleotide sequence: TGTGCCTGGACAGGGGGCGGGGGCACTGAAGCTTTCTTT.